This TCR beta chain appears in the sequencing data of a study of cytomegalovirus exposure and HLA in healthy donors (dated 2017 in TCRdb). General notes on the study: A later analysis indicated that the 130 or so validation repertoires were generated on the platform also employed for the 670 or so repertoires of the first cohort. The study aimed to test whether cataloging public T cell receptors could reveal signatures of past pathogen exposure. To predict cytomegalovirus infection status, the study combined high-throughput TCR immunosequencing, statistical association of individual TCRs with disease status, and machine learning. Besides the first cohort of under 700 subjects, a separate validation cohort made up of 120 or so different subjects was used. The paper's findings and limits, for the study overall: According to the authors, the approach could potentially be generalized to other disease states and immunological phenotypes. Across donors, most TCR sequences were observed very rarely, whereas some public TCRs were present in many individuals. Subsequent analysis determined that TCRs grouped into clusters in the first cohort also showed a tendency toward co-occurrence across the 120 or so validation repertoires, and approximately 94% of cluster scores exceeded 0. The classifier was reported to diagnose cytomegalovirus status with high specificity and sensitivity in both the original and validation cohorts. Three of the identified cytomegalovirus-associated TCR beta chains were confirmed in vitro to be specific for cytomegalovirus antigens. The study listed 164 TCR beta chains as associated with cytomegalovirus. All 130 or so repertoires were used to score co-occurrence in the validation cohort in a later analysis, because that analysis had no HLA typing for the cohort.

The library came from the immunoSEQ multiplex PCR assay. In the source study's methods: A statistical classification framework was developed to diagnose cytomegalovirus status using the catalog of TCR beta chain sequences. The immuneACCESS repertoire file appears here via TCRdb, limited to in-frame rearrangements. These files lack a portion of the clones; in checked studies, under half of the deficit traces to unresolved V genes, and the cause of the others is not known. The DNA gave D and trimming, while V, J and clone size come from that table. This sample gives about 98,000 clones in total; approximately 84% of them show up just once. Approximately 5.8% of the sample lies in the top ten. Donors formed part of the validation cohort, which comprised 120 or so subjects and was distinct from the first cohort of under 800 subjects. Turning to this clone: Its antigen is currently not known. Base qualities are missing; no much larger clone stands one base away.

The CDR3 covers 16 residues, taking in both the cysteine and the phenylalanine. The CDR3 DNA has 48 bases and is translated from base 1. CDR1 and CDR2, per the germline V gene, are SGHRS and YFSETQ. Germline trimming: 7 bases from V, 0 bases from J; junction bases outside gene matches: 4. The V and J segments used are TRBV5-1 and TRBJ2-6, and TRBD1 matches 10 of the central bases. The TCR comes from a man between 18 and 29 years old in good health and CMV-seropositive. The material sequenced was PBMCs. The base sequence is TGCGCCAGCTCGGGACAGGGGAGCTCTGGGGCCAACGTCCTGACTTTC. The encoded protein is CASSGQGSSGANVLTF. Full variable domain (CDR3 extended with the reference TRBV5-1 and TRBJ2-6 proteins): KAGVTQTPRYLIKTRGQQVTLSCSPISGHRSVSWYQQTPGQGLQFLFEYFSETQRNKGNFPGRFSGRQFSNSRSEMNVSTLELGDSALYLCASSGQGSSGANVLTFGAGSRLTVL.